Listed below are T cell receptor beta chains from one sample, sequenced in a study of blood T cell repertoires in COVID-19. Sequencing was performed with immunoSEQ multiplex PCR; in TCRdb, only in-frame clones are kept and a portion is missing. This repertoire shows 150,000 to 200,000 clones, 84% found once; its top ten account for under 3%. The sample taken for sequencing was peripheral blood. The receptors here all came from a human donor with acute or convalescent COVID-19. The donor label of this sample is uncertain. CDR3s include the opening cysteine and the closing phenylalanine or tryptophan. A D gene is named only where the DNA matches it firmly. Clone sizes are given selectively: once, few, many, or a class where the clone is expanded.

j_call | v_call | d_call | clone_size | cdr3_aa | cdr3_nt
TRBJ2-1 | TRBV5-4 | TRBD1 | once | CASSSRTGSYNEQFF | TGTGCCAGCAGCTCTAGGACAGGGTCCTACAATGAGCAGTTCTTC
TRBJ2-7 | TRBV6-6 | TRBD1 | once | CASSPMGQSNYEQYF | TGTGCCAGCAGTCCGATGGGACAGAGCAACTACGAGCAGTACTTC
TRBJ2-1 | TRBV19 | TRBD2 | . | CASSIRRLAGGGNEQFF | TGTGCCAGTAGTATACGGCGACTAGCGGGAGGGGGCAATGAGCAGTTCTTC
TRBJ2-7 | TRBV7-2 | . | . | CASSSNRAYEQYF | TGTGCCAGCAGCTCGAACCGGGCCTACGAGCAGTACTTC
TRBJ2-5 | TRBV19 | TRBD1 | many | CASSIGGTGEETQYF | TGTGCCAGTAGTATCGGGGGGACAGGGGAAGAGACCCAGTACTTC
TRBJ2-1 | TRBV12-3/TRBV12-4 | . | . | CASSYSNEQFF | TGTGCCAGCAGTTACAGTAATGAGCAGTTCTTC
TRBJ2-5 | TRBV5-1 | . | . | CASSPTGQETQYF | TGCGCCAGCAGTCCGACCGGGCAAGAGACCCAGTACTTC
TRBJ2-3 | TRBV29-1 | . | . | CSVDGWRADTQYF | TGCAGCGTTGATGGGTGGAGGGCAGATACGCAGTATTTT
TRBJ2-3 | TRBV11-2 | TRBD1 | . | CASSPGQGGGTQYF | TGTGCCAGCAGCCCCGGACAGGGTGGGGGTACGCAGTATTTT
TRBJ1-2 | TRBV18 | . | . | CASSPDSFYGYTF | TGTGCCAGCTCACCGGACAGTTTCTATGGCTACACCTTC
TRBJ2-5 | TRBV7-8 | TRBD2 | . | CASSEIAGVGQTQYF | TGTGCCAGCAGCGAAATAGCGGGAGTGGGGCAGACCCAGTACTTC
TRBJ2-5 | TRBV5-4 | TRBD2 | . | CASRSGMDQETQYF | TGTGCCAGCAGAAGCGGGATGGACCAAGAGACCCAGTACTTC
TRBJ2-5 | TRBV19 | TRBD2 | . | CASRGGGEETQYF | TGTGCCAGTAGAGGCGGGGGAGAAGAGACCCAGTACTTC
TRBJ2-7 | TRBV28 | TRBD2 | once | CASRGGGLDEQYF | TGTGCCAGCAGGGGCGGGGGTTTGGACGAGCAGTACTTC
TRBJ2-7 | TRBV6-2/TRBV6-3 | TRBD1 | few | CASSYSRTGPYEQYF | TGTGCCAGCAGTTACTCAAGGACAGGTCCCTACGAGCAGTACTTC
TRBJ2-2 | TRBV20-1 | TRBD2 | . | CSASGWASGSGELFF | TGCAGTGCTAGTGGTTGGGCTAGCGGGTCCGGGGAGCTGTTTTTT
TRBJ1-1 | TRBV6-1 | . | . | CASSERADEAFF | TGTGCCAGCAGTGAGCGGGCAGACGAAGCTTTCTTT
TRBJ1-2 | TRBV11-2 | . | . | CASSLSTGTYGYTF | TGTGCCAGCAGCCTATCCACTGGGACTTATGGCTACACCTTC
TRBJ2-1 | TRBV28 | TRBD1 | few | CASSVGTGAYNEQFF | TGTGCCAGCAGCGTGGGGACAGGGGCCTACAATGAGCAGTTCTTC